This entry lists 21 T cell receptor beta chains sequenced from one sample in a study of blood T cell repertoires in COVID-19. The repertoire was sequenced with immunoSEQ multiplex PCR; TCRdb's copy has only in-frame clones and lacks some. The table lists approximately 400,000 clones, roughly four fifths of them singletons. Sequencing input: PBMCs or T cells enriched from blood (not recorded which). All receptors come from a woman between 45 and 60 years old who had recovered from COVID-19.

The genes are TRBV27 and TRBJ2-1; 7 nucleotides match TRBD1. The CDR3 covers 13 residues. Germline loops: CDR1 MNHEY, CDR2 SMNVEV (reference sequence). With 7 bases clipped from V and 7 bases from J, the junction kept 7 bases outside the gene matches. CDR3 loop: CASTKDRVNEQFF. The CDR3 DNA follows: TGTGCCAGCACCAAAGACAGGGTAAATGAGCAGTTCTTC.

V is TRBV27 and J is TRBJ2-5; 8 bases line up with TRBD1. J lost 5 bases, V lost 3 bases, and 11 bases had no gene match. The CDR3 sequence is 16 residues long. Germline V gene sequence: CDR1 MNHEY, CDR2 SMNVEV (reference sequence). The CDR3: CASSFYGQGARETQYF. The CDR3 DNA follows: TGTGCCAGCAGTTTCTATGGGCAGGGGGCAAGGGAGACCCAGTACTTC.

The genes are TRBV7-8 and TRBJ2-7, with 10 bases aligning to TRBD2. The CDR3 consists of 18 residues. V dropped 4 bases and J dropped 3; count of bases not matched to a gene: 15. Germline values: CDR1 SGHVS, CDR2 FQNEAQ. CDR3 sequence reads: CASSSQFSPLAGVYEQYF. In DNA form, the CDR3 reads TGTGCCAGCAGCTCGCAGTTTTCCCCGCTAGCGGGAGTCTACGAGCAGTACTTC. The whole variable domain, filled in from reference TRBV7-8 and TRBJ2-7, reads GAGVSQSPRYKVAKRGQDVALRCDPISGHVSLFWYQQALGQGPEFLTYFQNEAQLDKSGLPSDRFFAERPEGSVSTLKIQRTQQEDSAVYLCASSSQFSPLAGVYEQYFGPGTRLTVT.

The chain recombines TRBV19 with TRBJ1-2, with 10 bases lining up with TRBD1. Germline assignment: CDR1 LNHDA and CDR2 SQIVND (reference sequence). Unmatched junction bases numbered 9, after V lost 11 bases and J lost 0 bases. This CDR3 has 15 residues. CDR3 sequence reads: CACSPGQGANYGYTF. CDR3 in DNA: TGTGCCTGCTCCCCTGGACAGGGGGCTAACTATGGCTACACCTTC.

This chain links TRBV6-2 or TRBV6-3 with TRBJ2-2; 9 nucleotides match TRBD2. Per germline, CDR1 MNHEY and CDR2 SVGEGT. The trim removed 6 bases at V and 9 bases at J, leaving 11 bases unmatched. The length of the CDR3 is 15 residues. The CDR3 nucleotides are TGTGCCAGCAGCCCCCAGAGACTAGCGGTCCGGGAGCTGTTTTTT. It encodes CASSPQRLAVRELFF.

J is TRBJ2-5 and V is TRBV5-1; possibly TRBD2 for D (6 bases). The CDR3 spans 17 residues. The V end lost 2 bases, the J end lost 5 bases, and 22 bases lay between the germline ends. The germline V gene encodes CDR1 SGHRS and CDR2 YFSETQ. The CDR3 region has the DNA TGCGCCAGCAGCTTCTCGGGGACTGTAACCCCGGAGGAGACCCAGTACTTC. This encodes CASSFSGTVTPEETQYF.

This sequence joins TRBV6-5 and TRBJ1-5, with D possibly TRBD1 on 5 matching bases. V was trimmed by 6 bases and J by 4 bases, leaving 13 bases between them. The length of the CDR3 is 14 residues. In germline, CDR1 is MNHEY, CDR2 SVGAGI. CDR3 sequence: CASRFDRINQPQHF. The CDR3 DNA sequence: TGTGCCAGCAGATTTGACAGAATTAATCAGCCCCAGCATTTT.

V and J are TRBV4-2 and TRBJ1-6; possible D gene TRBD1, 6 bases. V gave up 3 bases and J gave up 4 bases, with 13 bases separating them. Germline CDR1 LGHNA, CDR2 YNFKEQ. The CDR3 totals 16 residues. The CDR3 bases are TGTGCCAGCAGCCAGGAAACAGGGCTTTATAATTCACCCCTCCACTTT. Amino acid sequence: CASSQETGLYNSPLHF.

The chain has TRBV3-1 (or the pseudogene TRBV3-2) and TRBJ2-7; D possibly corresponds to TRBD1 (5 bases). There are 17 residues in the CDR3. Germline V CDR1 and CDR2: LGHDT, YNNKEL (reference sequence). Trimming pared 2 bases from V and 3 bases from J, leaving 20 bases between. CDR3 DNA: TGTGCCAGCAGCCAAACTGGGTGGGGCAGCTTGCTCTACGAGCAGTACTTC. Translation gives CASSQTGWGSLLYEQYF.

The chain carries TRBV4-3 and TRBJ1-3, with no clear D. Germline CDR1 LGHNA, CDR2 YSLEER. Trimming cost V 0 bases and J 0 bases, with 15 bases left between them. The CDR3 has 18 amino acids. This CDR3 is CASSQEVGEGISGNTIYF. The CDR3 nucleotides are TGCGCCAGCAGCCAAGAGGTGGGAGAAGGGATCTCTGGAAACACCATATATTTT.

The chain joins TRBV5-6 to TRBJ1-3; D may be TRBD1 (5 bases). This CDR3 has 13 amino acids. CDR1 is SGHDT, CDR2 YYEEEE, per germline. The V end was cut by 4 bases, the J end by 6 bases, with 11 bases between. The CDR3 DNA reads as TGTGCCAGCAGCAAAGGGGTCGAAAACACCATATATTTT. It codes for CASSKGVENTIYF.

CDR3 nucleotides: TGTGCCAGCAGCCCCACCCGGGGAGAGTATAGCAATCAGCCCCAGCATTTT. Protein product: CASSPTRGEYSNQPQHF. V and J are TRBV16 and TRBJ1-5; no definite D call. Germline CDR1 reads KGHSY; CDR2 reads FQNENV. Trimming cost V 4 bases and J 0 bases, with 16 bases left between them. The CDR3 is 17 residues long.

The rearrangement links TRBV14 to TRBJ1-6; no clear D. There are 18 residues in the CDR3. V was clipped by 1 base and J by 10 bases, with 23 bases between them. Germline assignment: CDR1 SGHDN and CDR2 FVKESK. The CDR3 DNA follows: TGTGCCAGCAGCCAAGCCTTTGGCGGAGGGATTATCGGGTCACCCCTCCACTTT. It encodes CASSQAFGGGIIGSPLHF.

Points on this clone: The junction departs from the called germline gene at one end, perhaps through a read error. This chain connects TRBV28 to TRBJ2-7, with 10 bases lining up with TRBD1. The CDR3 has 15 amino acids. CDR1 MDHEN and CDR2 SYDVKM come from the germline V gene. CDR3 region: CASGLTPGQGYEQYF. In nucleotides, the CDR3 is TGTGCCAGCGGTTTAACACCGGGACAGGGGTACGAGCAGTACTTC.

The sample holds a few counts of this clone. CDR3 loop: CASSSGQITFYGYTF. CDR3 sequence (DNA): TGTGCCAGCAGCTCAGGACAGATTACCTTCTATGGCTACACCTTC. The chain combines TRBV5-6 with TRBJ1-2, with a weak D call TRBD1 (6 bases). Trimming took 3 bases from V and 4 from J, leaving 16 bases between them. The CDR3 runs to 15 residues. Germline CDR1 is SGHDT and CDR2 is YYEEEE. The entire variable domain, with the rest obtained from reference TRBV5-6 and TRBJ1-2, is as follows: DAGVTQSPTHLIKTRGQQVTLRCSPKSGHDTVSWYQQALGQGPQFIFQYYEEEERQRGNFPDRFSGHQFPNYSSELNVNALLLGDSALYLCASSSGQITFYGYTFGSGTRLTVV.

This chain joins TRBV6-5 and TRBJ1-1; perhaps TRBD1 as D (6 bases). CDR1 is MNHEY and CDR2 is SVGAGI in the germline V gene. There are 13 residues in the CDR3. The V gene lost 7 bases and the J gene lost 8 bases, with 17 bases spanning the gap. CDR3 residues: CASINQGTAEAFF. CDR3 DNA: TGTGCCAGCATTAACCAGGGGACGGCAGAAGCTTTCTTT.

V usage is TRBV6-2 or TRBV6-3 and J usage is TRBJ1-2; D remains ambiguous. CDR3 length equals 15 residues. Deletions cut 2 bases from V and 3 bases from J, with 13 bases between. Looked up from germline, CDR1 is MNHEY and CDR2 is SVGEGT. This CDR3 is CASSYQRGWDYGYTF. The DNA of the CDR3 is TGTGCCAGCAGTTACCAGCGGGGATGGGACTATGGCTACACCTTC.

The chain combines TRBV6-6 with TRBJ1-5; 9 nucleotides agree with TRBD1. There are 15 residues in the CDR3. V dropped 6 bases and J dropped 0; count of bases not matched to a gene: 3. The germline V gene has CDR1 MNHNY and CDR2 SVGAGI (reference sequence). Written as DNA, the CDR3 is TGTGCCAGCAGATGGACAGGGGATAGCAATCAGCCCCAGCATTTT. Its translation: CASRWTGDSNQPQHF.

The rearrangement uses TRBV7-2 and TRBJ2-7, with 7 positions matching TRBD1. CDR1 and CDR2 (germline): SGHTA, FQGNSA. This CDR3 has 18 amino acids. The V gene end was trimmed by 7 bases and the J gene end by 2 bases; junction bases not matched to a gene: 20. The CDR3 sequence: CASTLSVGDSQGAYEQYF. The CDR3 DNA is TGTGCCAGCACCCTATCGGTGGGGGACAGCCAGGGCGCCTACGAGCAGTACTTC.

The chain uses TRBV14 and TRBJ1-1; 8 bases map to TRBD1. CDR3 length: 16 residues. The germline V gene has CDR1 SGHDN and CDR2 FVKESK. Trimming removed 4 bases from V and 1 base from J; junction bases left unmatched: 8. The CDR3 coding sequence is TGTGCCAGCAGCCTATCTACTGGACAGGGGAACACTGAAGCTTTCTTT. Protein: CASSLSTGQGNTEAFF.

The gene calls are TRBV3-1 (or the pseudogene TRBV3-2) and TRBJ2-7, with D tentatively TRBD1 (6 bases). This CDR3 comprises 14 residues. With 1 base removed from V and 4 bases from J, the gap between germline ends came to 11 bases. Germline CDR1 LGHDT, CDR2 YNNKEL (reference sequence). CDR3 DNA: TGTGCCAGCAGCCAAGCCCACAGGGTATACGAGCAGTACTTC. It codes for CASSQAHRVYEQYF.